This TCR beta chain came from a study of cytomegalovirus exposure and HLA in healthy donors. Germline V gives CDR1 MNHNY, CDR2 SVGAGI (reference sequence). CDR3 length: 13 amino acids. Trimming removed 7 bases from V and 5 bases from J, with 14 bases in between. Overall study findings and caveats: For most TCR sequences rarity was the rule, although some public TCRs occurred in many donors.

Primers included in the PCR were 60 Vbeta and 13 Jbeta primers. Original handling: Later reanalysis found 70 million to 95 million unique TCR beta chains, about 10 million of them shared. Sequenced by immunoSEQ multiplex PCR; TCRdb stores in-frame clones only, minus some. That table gives V, J and clone size, and the DNA gave D and trimming. This sample has under 200,000 clones; 60% to 85% occur once, and the top ten carry about 7.4%. Note on this clone: Its antigen is undetermined.

The specimen was PBMCs. V gene TRBV6-6 combines with J gene TRBJ1-2, with unresolved D. This clonotype was obtained from a male donor in good health and CMV-seropositive. In nucleotides, the CDR3 is TGTGCCAGCACGCGGGAGGAGGAATATGGCTACACCTTC. It yields the protein CASTREEEYGYTF.